These 26 T cell receptor beta chains originate from one sample sequenced in a study of CD8+CD57+ T cells in acquired aplastic anemia. Profiles of TCR beta VDJ and CDR3 were generated from a genomic DNA template. A single record per CDR3 protein comes from TCRdb applying MiXCR to the reads. The sample lists about 220,000 distinct CDR3 sequences; about 37% were seen once. Sequencing was performed on sorted CD4+, CD8+, or CD8+CD57+ T cells (not recorded which) from PBMCs. These receptors came from a human donor in good health, serving as a control.

This chain links TRBV18 with TRBJ2-7; D gene uncertain. Trimming removed 3 bases at V and 0 bases at J, with 6 bases between. CDR1 and CDR2 from the germline V gene are KGHSH and LQKENI. This CDR3 comprises 13 residues. CDR3 loop: CASSPGNSYEQYF. The CDR3 region has the DNA TGTGCCAGCTCACCCGGTAACTCCTACGAGCAGTACTTC.

The CDR3 coding sequence is TGTGCCAGCAGGCCGTACCTGGGGAGCAATCAGCCCCAGCATTTT. Its translation is CASRPYLGSNQPQHF. The rearrangement joins TRBV28 to TRBJ1-5, with D hard to call. Trimming cost V 6 bases and J 1 base, with 13 bases left between them. There are 15 residues in the CDR3. The germline gives CDR1 MDHEN, CDR2 SYDVKM.

The table lists this clonotype with many counts. CDR3 sequence reads: CASSLGQGNEAFF. In DNA form, the CDR3 reads TGCGCCAGCAGCTTGGGACAGGGGAATGAAGCTTTCTTT. This chain links TRBV5-1 with TRBJ1-1, with 8 bases aligning to TRBD1. Trimming took 0 bases from V and 7 from J; bases not matched to a gene: 2. The germline gives CDR1 SGHRS, CDR2 YFSETQ. The CDR3 is made up of 13 amino acids.

About this clonotype: The germline gene is not matched at one end of the junction; a read error may be the cause. This chain links TRBV2 with TRBJ2-6; 10 bases align to TRBD1. Germline V gene data show CDR1 as SNHLY and CDR2 as FYNNEI. The CDR3 length is 13 residues. CDR3 coding DNA: TGTGCCAGCAGAGGGACAGGGGCCTACGTCCTGACTTTC. Translation gives CASRGTGAYVLTF.

This clonotype has at least ten counts. The rearrangement uses TRBV20-1 and TRBJ1-3; perhaps TRBD1 as D (5 bases). Deletions cut 6 bases from V and 5 bases from J, with 14 bases between. Germline CDR1 is DFQATT and CDR2 is SNEGSKA (reference sequence). This CDR3 has 13 residues. The CDR3 region is CSARDGDRNTIYF. The CDR3 nucleotides read TGCAGTGCCAGGGACGGCGACCGAAACACCATATATTTT.

This clonotype was counted at least ten times. The chain couples TRBV7-6 to TRBJ2-5; D is unclear. Germline V gene lookup returns CDR1 SGHVS and CDR2 FNYEAQ. The CDR3 extends over 13 amino acids. Trimming removed 5 bases from V and 0 bases from J, with 7 bases in between. The CDR3 is CASSIQYQETQYF. CDR3 nucleotides: TGTGCCAGCAGCATCCAGTACCAAGAGACCCAGTACTTC.

The V and J genes are TRBV2 and TRBJ1-1; TRBD1 aligns across 7 bases. The CDR3 sequence is 14 residues long. The V segment lost 3 bases and the J segment 5 bases; nucleotides outside the gene matches: 6. From germline, CDR1 is SNHLY and CDR2 FYNNEI. The CDR3 sequence: CASSEDRSRTEAFF. The CDR3 nucleotides are TGTGCCAGCAGTGAGGACAGGTCGCGGACTGAAGCTTTCTTT.

This clonotype was detected ten times or more. The chain is built from TRBV15 and TRBJ2-1; unclear D gene. This CDR3 is built from 14 residues. With 0 bases removed from V and 7 bases from J, the gap between germline ends came to 10 bases. Germline CDR1 LNHNV, CDR2 YYDKDF (reference sequence). The CDR3 DNA reads TGTGCCACCAGCAGAGAAAAGAGAATGAATGAGCAGTTCTTC. Its translation is CATSREKRMNEQFF. Full variable domain (rest looked up from reference TRBV15 and TRBJ2-1): DAMVIQNPRYQVTQFGKPVTLSCSQTLNHNVMYWYQQKSSQAPKLLFHYYDKDFNNEADTPDNFQSRRPNTSFCFLDIRSPGLGDTAMYLCATSREKRMNEQFFGPGTRLTVL.

Concerning this clonotype: A much larger clone lies one base from this, so it may be a read error. The chain links TRBV6-1 to TRBJ1-2, with D unclear. Per germline, CDR1 MNHNS and CDR2 SASEGT. V gave up 7 bases and J gave up 3 bases, with 18 bases separating them. CDR3 length: 15 amino acids. This CDR3 is CASIVGLRIDYGYTF. Written as DNA, the CDR3 is TGTGCCAGCATAGTTGGGCTCCGGATAGACTATGGCTACACCTTC.

This clonotype was seen many times. This chain connects TRBV19 to TRBJ2-6; D call uncertain. V lost 7 bases to trimming and J lost 0 bases, with 16 bases between them. The CDR3 runs 17 residues. CDR1 LNHDA and CDR2 SQIVND come from the germline V gene (reference sequence). This chain's CDR3 is CASTTTLGSSGANVLTF. CDR3 nucleotide sequence: TGTGCCAGTACTACGACACTCGGTAGCTCTGGGGCCAACGTCCTGACTTTC.

The rearrangement joins TRBV28 to TRBJ1-5, with D possibly matching TRBD1 (6 bases). CDR1 MDHEN and CDR2 SYDVKM come from the germline V gene. The CDR3 loop spans 14 amino acids. V was shortened by 8 bases and J by 2 bases, with 13 bases between the two germline ends. CDR3 residues: CASHREAGNQPQHF. DNA of the CDR3: TGTGCCAGCCACAGGGAGGCGGGCAATCAGCCCCAGCATTTT.

A remark on this clonotype: The conserved final phenylalanine or tryptophan is absent from the CDR3, which likely points to a read error. The rearrangement links TRBV6-1 to TRBJ1-2, with D unclear. The ends were cut back, 6 bases at V and 7 bases at J, with 12 bases in the middle. This CDR3 comprises 12 residues. CDR1 and CDR2 from the germline V gene are MNHNS and SASEGT. This CDR3 is CASRDLVSGYTL. The DNA of the CDR3 is TGTGCCAGCAGGGACCTTGTTTCTGGCTACACCCTC.

The chain is built from TRBV5-1 and TRBJ2-2; D not resolved. Trimming removed 4 bases at V and 0 bases at J, with 13 bases between. The CDR3 totals 16 residues. CDR1 and CDR2 from the germline V gene are SGHRS and YFSETQ. CDR3 DNA: TGCGCCAGCAGCCCTAGGCCAGGTTCGAACACCGGGGAGCTGTTTTTT. It yields the protein CASSPRPGSNTGELFF.

The chain is built from TRBV7-3 and TRBJ2-1, with TRBD1 as a possible D gene (5 bases). The CDR3 spans 15 residues. The germline V and J ends were trimmed by 5 bases and 4 bases, with 15 bases remaining between them. Germline assignment: CDR1 SGHTA and CDR2 FQGTGA. The CDR3 DNA reads as TGTGCCAGCAGCCCCCAAAGGGGCTCATACAATGAGCAGTTCTTC. This sequence encodes CASSPQRGSYNEQFF.

The chain employs TRBV2 and TRBJ1-5, with D possibly TRBD1 on 6 matching bases. V was cut by 4 bases and J by 5 bases, with 9 bases left in between. CDR1 and CDR2 from the germline V gene are SNHLY and FYNNEI. The CDR3 is made up of 13 amino acids. The CDR3 is CASSVQGYQPQHF. In DNA form, the CDR3 reads TGTGCCAGCAGTGTACAGGGCTATCAGCCCCAGCATTTT.

A remark on this clonotype: Sequence at one end of the junction differs from germline and may be a read error. V usage is TRBV9 and J usage is TRBJ1-6; no clear D. This CDR3 contains 16 residues. The germline CDR1 and CDR2 sequences are SGDLS and YYNGEE. CDR3 nucleotide sequence: TGTGCCAGCAGCGTAGGCCCGAGCTCCTATAGTTCACCCCTCCACTTT. It yields the protein CASSVGPSSYSSPLHF. Based on the CDR3 plus reference TRBV9 and TRBJ1-6, the full variable domain is DSGVTQTPKHLITATGQRVTLRCSPRSGDLSVYWYQQSLDQGLQFLIQYYNGEERAKGNILERFSAQQFPDLHSELNLSSLELGDSALYFCASSVGPSSYSSPLHFGNGTRLTVT.

This clonotype showed up many times. This chain uses TRBV2 with TRBJ2-5, with 13 bases lining up with TRBD2. The germline gives CDR1 SNHLY, CDR2 FYNNEI. The CDR3 is 17 residues long. The J segment lost 0 bases and the V segment lost 5 bases, leaving 6 bases of the junction unmatched. CDR3 region: CASSILTSGGYQETQYF. The CDR3 nucleotides read TGTGCCAGCAGTATTCTGACTAGCGGGGGGTACCAAGAGACCCAGTACTTC.

Concerning this clonotype: One junction end disagrees with the germline gene, perhaps due to a read error. V and J are TRBV20-1 and TRBJ1-4; D is possibly TRBD1 (5 bases). Germline-derived CDR1 and CDR2 are DFQATT and SNEGSKA (reference sequence). The length of the CDR3 is 14 residues. In DNA, the CDR3 is TGCAGTGCTAGAGATGTGGACACTAATGAAAACCTGTTTTTT. This gives the protein CSARDVDTNENLFF.

CDR3 DNA: TGTGCCAGCAGTTTATGGGGGGTGAACACTGAAGCTTTCTTT. It is translated as CASSLWGVNTEAFF. The chain is built from TRBV6-5 and TRBJ1-1; perhaps TRBD1 as D (5 bases). Trimming took 4 bases from V and 0 from J, leaving 9 bases between them. The germline V gene encodes CDR1 MNHEY and CDR2 SVGAGI. The CDR3 loop spans 14 amino acids.

There are many counts of this clonotype. CDR3 bases: TGCAGCGCAAGACAGGGGCCGCTAAACACCATATATTTT. This sequence encodes CSARQGPLNTIYF. The gene calls are TRBV29-1 and TRBJ1-3; 8 nucleotides line up with TRBD1. The germline gives CDR1 SQVTM, CDR2 ANQGSEA. After removal of 7 bases from V and 6 bases from J, the junction contained 8 bases not matched to a gene. CDR3 size: 13 residues.

This clonotype came up many times. The V gene is TRBV25-1, the J gene TRBJ2-5; TRBD2 agrees at 7 bases. The CDR3 runs to 17 residues. Losses at the gene ends were 2 bases for V and 2 bases for J; bases not matched to a gene: 11. Germline V gene data show CDR1 as MGHDK and CDR2 as SYGVNS. CDR3 protein: CASSEKLTGGSQETQYF. CDR3 nucleotides: TGTGCCAGCAGTGAAAAACTGACGGGAGGATCACAAGAGACCCAGTACTTC.

The table lists this clonotype with a few counts. The chain couples TRBV19 to TRBJ1-2, with a weak D call TRBD1 (6 bases). Trimming removed 2 bases from V and 6 bases from J, with 25 bases in between. Germline V gene data show CDR1 as LNHDA and CDR2 as SQIVND (reference sequence). The CDR3 runs 18 residues. In DNA form, the CDR3 reads TGTGCCAGTAGTATATTGGGGGGGCTATGGAGATTTGTGCATGGCTACACCTTC. This codes for CASSILGGLWRFVHGYTF.

This clonotype has just a few counts. The gene calls are TRBV5-4 and TRBJ2-6; 8 bases map to TRBD2. Germline V gene sequence: CDR1 SGHNT, CDR2 YYREEE (reference sequence). V trimming: 1 base; J trimming: 5 bases; junction bases outside the gene matches: 8. This CDR3 region has 17 residues. CDR3 sequence reads: CASSLTSGSYRANVLTF. For the CDR3, the DNA is TGTGCCAGCAGCTTGACTAGCGGCTCGTACAGGGCCAACGTCCTGACTTTC.

This clonotype was counted many times. V and J are TRBV2 and TRBJ2-2, with unresolved D. The CDR3 has 14 amino acids. Germline V gives CDR1 SNHLY, CDR2 FYNNEI. V was clipped by 9 bases and J by 0 bases, with 11 bases between them. CDR3 loop: CASNRQSNTGELFF. The CDR3 nucleotides are TGTGCCAGTAATAGGCAATCGAACACCGGGGAGCTGTTTTTT.

This clonotype was seen ten or more times. The chain carries TRBV20-1 and TRBJ2-3; no clear D. This CDR3 spans 14 amino acids. The V and J ends lost 0 bases and 5 bases respectively, with 12 bases between them. The germline V gene encodes CDR1 DFQATT and CDR2 SNEGSKA (reference sequence). In DNA form, the CDR3 reads TGCAGTGCTAGAGATCCGCTTTGGGGAGATACGCAGTATTTT. This gives the protein CSARDPLWGDTQYF.

This chain connects TRBV30 to TRBJ1-2, with D perhaps matching TRBD1 (5 bases). This CDR3 has 12 amino acids. Trimming shortened V by 3 bases and J by 4 bases, and 9 bases separated the two germline ends. Germline V CDR1 and CDR2: GTSNPN, SVGIG (reference sequence). CDR3: CAWRGLAYGYTF. For the CDR3, the DNA is TGTGCCTGGAGGGGGCTAGCCTATGGCTACACCTTC.